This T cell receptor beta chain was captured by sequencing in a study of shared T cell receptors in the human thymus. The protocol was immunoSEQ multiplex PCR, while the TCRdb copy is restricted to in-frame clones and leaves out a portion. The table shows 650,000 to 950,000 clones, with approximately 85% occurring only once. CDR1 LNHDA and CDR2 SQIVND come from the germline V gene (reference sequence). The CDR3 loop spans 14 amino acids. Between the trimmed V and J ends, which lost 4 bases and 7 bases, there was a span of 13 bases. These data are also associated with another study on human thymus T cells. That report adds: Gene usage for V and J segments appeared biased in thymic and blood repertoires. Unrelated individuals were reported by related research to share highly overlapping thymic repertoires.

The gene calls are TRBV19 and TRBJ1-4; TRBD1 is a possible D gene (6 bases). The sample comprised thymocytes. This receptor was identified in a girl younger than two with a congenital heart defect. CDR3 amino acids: CASSRGGQSEKLFF. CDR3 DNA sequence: TGTGCCAGTAGTAGAGGCGGACAGAGTGAAAAACTGTTTTTT. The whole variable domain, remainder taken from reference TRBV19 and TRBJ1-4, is DGGITQSPKYLFRKEGQNVTLSCEQNLNHDAMYWYRQDPGQGLRLIYYSQIVNDFQKGDIAEGYSVSREKKESFPLTVTSAQKNPTAFYLCASSRGGQSEKLFFGSGTQLSVL.